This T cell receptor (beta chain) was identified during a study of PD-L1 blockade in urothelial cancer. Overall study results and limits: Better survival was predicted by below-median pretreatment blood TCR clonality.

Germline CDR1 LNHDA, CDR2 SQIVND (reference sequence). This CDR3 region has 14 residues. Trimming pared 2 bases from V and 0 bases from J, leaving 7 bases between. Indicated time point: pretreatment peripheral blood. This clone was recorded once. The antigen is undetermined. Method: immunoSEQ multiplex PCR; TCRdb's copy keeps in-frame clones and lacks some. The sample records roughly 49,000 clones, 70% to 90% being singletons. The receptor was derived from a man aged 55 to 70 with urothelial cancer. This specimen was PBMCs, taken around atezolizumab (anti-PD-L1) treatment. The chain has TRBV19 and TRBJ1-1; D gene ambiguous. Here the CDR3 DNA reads TGTGCCAGTAGTATACAGATTATGAACACTGAAGCTTTCTTT. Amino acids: CASSIQIMNTEAFF.